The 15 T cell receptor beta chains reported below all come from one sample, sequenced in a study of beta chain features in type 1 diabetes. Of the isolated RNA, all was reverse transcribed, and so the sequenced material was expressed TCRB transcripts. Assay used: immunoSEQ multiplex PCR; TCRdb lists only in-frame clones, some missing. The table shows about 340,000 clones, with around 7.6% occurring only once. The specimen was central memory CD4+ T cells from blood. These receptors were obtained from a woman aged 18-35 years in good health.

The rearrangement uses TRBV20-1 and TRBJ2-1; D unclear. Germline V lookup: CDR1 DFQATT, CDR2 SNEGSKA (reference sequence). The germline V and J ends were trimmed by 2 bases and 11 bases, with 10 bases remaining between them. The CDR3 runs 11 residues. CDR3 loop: CSARRETQQFF. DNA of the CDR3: TGCAGTGCTAGACGCGAGACACAGCAGTTCTTC.

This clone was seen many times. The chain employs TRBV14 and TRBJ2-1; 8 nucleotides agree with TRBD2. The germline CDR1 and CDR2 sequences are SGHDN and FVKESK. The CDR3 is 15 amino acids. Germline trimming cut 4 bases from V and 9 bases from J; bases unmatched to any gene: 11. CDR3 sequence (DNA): TGTGCCAGCAGCCGACCCGGGACTAGTACAGTTGAGCAGTTCTTC. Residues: CASSRPGTSTVEQFF.

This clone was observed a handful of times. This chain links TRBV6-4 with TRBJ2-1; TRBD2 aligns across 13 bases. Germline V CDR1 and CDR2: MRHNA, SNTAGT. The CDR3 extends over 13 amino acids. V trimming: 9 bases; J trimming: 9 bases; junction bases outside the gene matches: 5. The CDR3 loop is CARGLAGDPEQFF. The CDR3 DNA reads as TGTGCCAGAGGACTAGCGGGAGACCCTGAGCAGTTCTTC.

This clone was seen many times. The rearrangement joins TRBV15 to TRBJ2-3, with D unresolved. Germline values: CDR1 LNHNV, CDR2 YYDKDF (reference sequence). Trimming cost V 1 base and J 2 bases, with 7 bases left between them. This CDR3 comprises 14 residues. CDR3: CATSRVQSTDTQYF. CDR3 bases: TGTGCCACCAGCAGAGTACAGTCCACAGATACGCAGTATTTT.

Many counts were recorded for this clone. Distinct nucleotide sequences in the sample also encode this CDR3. CDR3 sequence (DNA): TGTGCCAGCAGCTCCGGCCCCAAAAACATTCAGTACTTC. It specifies CASSSGPKNIQYF. The rearrangement uses TRBV11-2 and TRBJ2-4; D uncertain. Trimming stripped 4 bases from V and 2 bases from J, with 6 bases between. CDR3 length equals 13 residues. Germline V gene data show CDR1 as SGHAT and CDR2 as FQNNGV.

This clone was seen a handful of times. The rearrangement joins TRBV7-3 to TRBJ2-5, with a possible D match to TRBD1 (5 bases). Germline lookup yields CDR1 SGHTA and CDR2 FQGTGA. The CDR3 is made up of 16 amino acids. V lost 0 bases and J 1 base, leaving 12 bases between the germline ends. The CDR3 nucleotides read TGTGCCAGCAGCTTAACAAGACAGCCGGGCCAAGAGACCCAGTACTTC. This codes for CASSLTRQPGQETQYF. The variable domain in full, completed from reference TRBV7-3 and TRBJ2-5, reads GAGVSQTPSNKVTEKGKYVELRCDPISGHTALYWYRQSLGQGPEFLIYFQGTGAADDSGLPNDRFFAVRPEGSVSTLKIQRTERGDSAVYLCASSLTRQPGQETQYFGPGTRLLVL.

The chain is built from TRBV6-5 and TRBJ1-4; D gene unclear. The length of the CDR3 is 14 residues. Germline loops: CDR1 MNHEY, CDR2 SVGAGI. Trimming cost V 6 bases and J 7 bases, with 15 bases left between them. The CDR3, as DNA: TGTGCCAGCAGCTTGCGGGTGCGAGGTGAAAAACTGTTTTTT. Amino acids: CASSLRVRGEKLFF.

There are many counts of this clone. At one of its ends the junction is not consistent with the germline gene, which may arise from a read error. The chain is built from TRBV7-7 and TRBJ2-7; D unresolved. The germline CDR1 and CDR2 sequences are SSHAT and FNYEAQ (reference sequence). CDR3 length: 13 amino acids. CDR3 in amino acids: CASSLESTAKQYF. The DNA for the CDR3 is TGTGCTAGCAGCTTAGAGTCCACGGCCAAGCAGTACTTC.

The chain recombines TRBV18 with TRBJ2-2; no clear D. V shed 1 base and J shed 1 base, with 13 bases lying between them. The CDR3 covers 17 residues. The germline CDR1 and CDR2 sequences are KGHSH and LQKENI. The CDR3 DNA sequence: TGTGCCAGCTCACCACGGTCACTAAATCTGAACACCGGGGAGCTGTTTTTT. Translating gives CASSPRSLNLNTGELFF.

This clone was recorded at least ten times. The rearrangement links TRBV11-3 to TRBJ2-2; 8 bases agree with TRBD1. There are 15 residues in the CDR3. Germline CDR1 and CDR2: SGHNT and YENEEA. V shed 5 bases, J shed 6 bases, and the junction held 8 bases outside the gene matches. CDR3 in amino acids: CASSPAGTGPGELFF. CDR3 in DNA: TGTGCCAGCAGCCCGGCCGGGACAGGACCCGGGGAGCTGTTTTTT.

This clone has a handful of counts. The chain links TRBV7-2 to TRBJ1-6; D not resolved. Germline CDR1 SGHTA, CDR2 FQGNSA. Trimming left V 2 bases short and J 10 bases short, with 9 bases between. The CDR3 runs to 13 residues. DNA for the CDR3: TGTGCCAGCAGCTTAATCCAGAACTCACCCCTCCACTTT. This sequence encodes CASSLIQNSPLHF. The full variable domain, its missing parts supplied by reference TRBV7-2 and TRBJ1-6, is GAGVSQSPSNKVTEKGKDVELRCDPISGHTALYWYRQSLGQGLEFLIYFQGNSAPDKSGLPSDRFSAERTGGSVSTLTIQRTQQEDSAVYLCASSLIQNSPLHFGNGTRLTVT.

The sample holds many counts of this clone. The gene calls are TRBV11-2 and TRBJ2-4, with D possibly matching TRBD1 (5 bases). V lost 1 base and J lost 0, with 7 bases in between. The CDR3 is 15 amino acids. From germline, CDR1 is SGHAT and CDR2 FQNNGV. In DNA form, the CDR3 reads TGTGCCAGCAGCTTAGGGACACTAGCCAAAAACATTCAGTACTTC. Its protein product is CASSLGTLAKNIQYF.

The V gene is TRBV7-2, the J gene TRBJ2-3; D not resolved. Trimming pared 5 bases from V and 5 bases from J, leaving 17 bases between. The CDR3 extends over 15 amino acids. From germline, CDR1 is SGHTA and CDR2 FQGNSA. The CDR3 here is CASSLSYNKQDTQYF. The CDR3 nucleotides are TGTGCCAGCAGCCTCAGCTACAACAAGCAAGATACGCAGTATTTT. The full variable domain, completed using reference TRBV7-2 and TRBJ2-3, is GAGVSQSPSNKVTEKGKDVELRCDPISGHTALYWYRQSLGQGLEFLIYFQGNSAPDKSGLPSDRFSAERTGGSVSTLTIQRTQQEDSAVYLCASSLSYNKQDTQYFGPGTRLTVL.

The CDR3 loop is CASSLWRVQETQYF. CDR3 nucleotide sequence: TGTGCCAGCAGTTTATGGAGGGTACAAGAGACCCAGTACTTC. The chain has TRBV28 and TRBJ2-5; D may be TRBD2 (5 bases). Trimming took 0 bases from V and 2 from J, leaving 7 bases between them. This CDR3 region has 14 residues. CDR1 MDHEN and CDR2 SYDVKM come from the germline V gene.

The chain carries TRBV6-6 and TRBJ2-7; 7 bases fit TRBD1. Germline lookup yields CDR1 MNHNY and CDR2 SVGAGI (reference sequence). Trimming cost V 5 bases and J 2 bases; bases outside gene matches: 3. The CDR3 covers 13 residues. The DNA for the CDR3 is TGTGCCAGCAGTCCTGGGACAGCCTACGAGCAGTACTTC. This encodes CASSPGTAYEQYF.